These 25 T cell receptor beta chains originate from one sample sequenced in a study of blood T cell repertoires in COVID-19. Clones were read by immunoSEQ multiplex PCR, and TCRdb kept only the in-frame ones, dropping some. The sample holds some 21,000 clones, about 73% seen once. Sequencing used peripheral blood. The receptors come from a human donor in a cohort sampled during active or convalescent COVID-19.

The CDR3 bases are TGTGCCAGCAGTTTCGGACGGGGCAATGAGCAGTTCTTC. Its translation is CASSFGRGNEQFF. The J gene is TRBJ2-1, the V gene TRBV6-6, with a possible D match to TRBD2 (5 bases). Per germline, CDR1 MNHNY and CDR2 SVGAGI (reference sequence). Trimming took 4 bases from V and 6 from J, leaving 10 bases between them. The CDR3 runs to 13 residues.

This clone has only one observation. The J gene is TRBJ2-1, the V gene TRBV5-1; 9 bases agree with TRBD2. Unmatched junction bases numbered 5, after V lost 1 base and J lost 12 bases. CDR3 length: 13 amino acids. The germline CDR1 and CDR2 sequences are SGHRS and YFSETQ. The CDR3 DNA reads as TGCGCCAGCAGCTTGAGGGCTAGCGGGGCGCAGTTCTTC. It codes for CASSLRASGAQFF.

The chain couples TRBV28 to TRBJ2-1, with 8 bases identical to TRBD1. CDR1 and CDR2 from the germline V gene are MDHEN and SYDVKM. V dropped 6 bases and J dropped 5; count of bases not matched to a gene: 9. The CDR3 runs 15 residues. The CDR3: CASSLRGRVDNEQFF. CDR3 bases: TGTGCCAGCAGCCTCAGGGGGCGGGTGGACAATGAGCAGTTCTTC.

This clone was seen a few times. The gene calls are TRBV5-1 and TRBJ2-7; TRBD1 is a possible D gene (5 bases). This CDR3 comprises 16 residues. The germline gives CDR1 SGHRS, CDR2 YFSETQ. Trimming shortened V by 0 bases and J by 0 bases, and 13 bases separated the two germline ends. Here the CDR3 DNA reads TGCGCCAGCAGCTTGGTCGCAGGGAACCCCTCCTACGAGCAGTACTTC. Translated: CASSLVAGNPSYEQYF.

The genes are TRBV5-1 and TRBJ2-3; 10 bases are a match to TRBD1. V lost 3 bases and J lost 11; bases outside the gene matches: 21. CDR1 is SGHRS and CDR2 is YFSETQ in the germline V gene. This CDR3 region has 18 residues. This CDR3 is CASSWDPTGGAKDQRQYF. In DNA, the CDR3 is TGCGCCAGCAGCTGGGACCCGACAGGGGGCGCAAAGGATCAAAGGCAGTATTTT.

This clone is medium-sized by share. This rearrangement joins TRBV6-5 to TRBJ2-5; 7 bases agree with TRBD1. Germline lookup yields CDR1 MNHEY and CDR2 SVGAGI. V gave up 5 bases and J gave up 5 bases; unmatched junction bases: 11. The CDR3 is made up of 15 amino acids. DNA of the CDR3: TGTGCCAGCAGTACTAATAGGGGGCGCCGGGAGACCCAGTACTTC. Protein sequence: CASSTNRGRRETQYF.

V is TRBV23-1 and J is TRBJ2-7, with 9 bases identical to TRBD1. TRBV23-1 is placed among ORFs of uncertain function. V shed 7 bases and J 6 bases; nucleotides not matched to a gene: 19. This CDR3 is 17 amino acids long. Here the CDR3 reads CASIGGNWDRVIREQYF. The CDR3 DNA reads TGCGCCAGCATAGGGGGGAACTGGGACAGGGTCATTCGCGAGCAGTACTTC.

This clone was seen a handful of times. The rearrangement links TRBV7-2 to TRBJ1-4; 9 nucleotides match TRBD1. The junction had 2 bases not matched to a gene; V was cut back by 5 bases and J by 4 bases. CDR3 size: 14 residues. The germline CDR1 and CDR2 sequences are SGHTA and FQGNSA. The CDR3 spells CASSRDRVNEKLFF. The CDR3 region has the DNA TGTGCCAGCAGCAGGGACAGGGTTAATGAAAAACTGTTTTTT.

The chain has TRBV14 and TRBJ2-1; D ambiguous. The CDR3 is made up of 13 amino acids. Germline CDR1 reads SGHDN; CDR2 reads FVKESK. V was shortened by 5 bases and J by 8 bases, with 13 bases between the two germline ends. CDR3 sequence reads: CASSSIPSHEQFF. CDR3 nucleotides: TGTGCCAGCAGCTCAATCCCAAGCCATGAGCAGTTCTTC.

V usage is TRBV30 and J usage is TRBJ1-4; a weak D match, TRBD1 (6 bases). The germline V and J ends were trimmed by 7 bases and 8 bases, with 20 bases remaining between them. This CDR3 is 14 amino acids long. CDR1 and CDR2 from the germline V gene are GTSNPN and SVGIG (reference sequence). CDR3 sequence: CASGEGRGYEKLFF. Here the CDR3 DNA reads TGTGCCTCAGGGGAGGGCAGGGGCTACGAAAAACTGTTTTTT.

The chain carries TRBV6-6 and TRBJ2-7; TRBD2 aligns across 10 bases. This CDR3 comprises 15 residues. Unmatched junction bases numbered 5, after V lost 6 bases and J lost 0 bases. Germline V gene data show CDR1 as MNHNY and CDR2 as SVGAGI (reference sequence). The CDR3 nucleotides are TGTGCCAGCAGCCCCGGGACTAGCGCCTCCTACGAGCAGTACTTC. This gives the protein CASSPGTSASYEQYF.

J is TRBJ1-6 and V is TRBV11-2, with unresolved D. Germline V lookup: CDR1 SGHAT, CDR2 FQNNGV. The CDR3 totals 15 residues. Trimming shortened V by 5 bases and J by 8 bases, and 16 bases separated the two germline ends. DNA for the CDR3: TGTGCCAGCAGCCGCCAGACTGGCGGCGATTCACCCCTCCACTTT. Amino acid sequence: CASSRQTGGDSPLHF.

The CDR3 DNA is TGTGCCAGCAGCTTGAGGGAAGGGGCTAATGAAAAACTGTTTTTT. This translates into CASSLREGANEKLFF. The chain links TRBV5-4 to TRBJ1-4; D is perhaps TRBD1 (5 bases). V was cut by 1 base and J by 3 bases, with 10 bases left in between. Germline values: CDR1 SGHNT, CDR2 YYREEE (reference sequence). This CDR3 is 15 amino acids long.

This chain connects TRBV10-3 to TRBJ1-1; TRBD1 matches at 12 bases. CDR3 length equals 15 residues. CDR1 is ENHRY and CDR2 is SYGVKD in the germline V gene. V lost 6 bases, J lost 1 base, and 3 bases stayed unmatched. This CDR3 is CAISPGQGANTEAFF. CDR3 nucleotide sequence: TGTGCCATCAGCCCGGGACAGGGGGCGAACACTGAAGCTTTCTTT.

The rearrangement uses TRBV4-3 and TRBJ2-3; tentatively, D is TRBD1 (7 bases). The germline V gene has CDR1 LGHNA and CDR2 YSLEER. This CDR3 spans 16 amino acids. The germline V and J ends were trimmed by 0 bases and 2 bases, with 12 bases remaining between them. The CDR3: CASSQDWRGLTDTQYF. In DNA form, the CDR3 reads TGCGCCAGCAGCCAAGATTGGAGGGGGCTCACAGATACGCAGTATTTT.

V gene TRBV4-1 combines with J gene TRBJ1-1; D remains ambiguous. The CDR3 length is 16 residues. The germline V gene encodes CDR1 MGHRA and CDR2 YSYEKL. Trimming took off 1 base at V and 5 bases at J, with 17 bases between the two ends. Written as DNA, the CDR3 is TGCGCCAGCAGCCAAGGGCGACCTGAACTGAGGACTGAAGCTTTCTTT. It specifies CASSQGRPELRTEAFF.

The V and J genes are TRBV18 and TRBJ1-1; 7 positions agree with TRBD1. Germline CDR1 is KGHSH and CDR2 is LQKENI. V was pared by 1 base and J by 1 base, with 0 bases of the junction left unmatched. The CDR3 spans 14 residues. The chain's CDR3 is CASSPQGANTEAFF. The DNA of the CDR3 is TGTGCCAGCTCACCACAGGGGGCGAACACTGAAGCTTTCTTT. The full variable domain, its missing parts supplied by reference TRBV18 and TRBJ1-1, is NAGVMQNPRHLVRRRGQEARLRCSPMKGHSHVYWYRQLPEEGLKFMVYLQKENIIDESGMPKERFSAEFPKEGPSILRIQQVVRGDSAAYFCASSPQGANTEAFFGQGTRLTVV.

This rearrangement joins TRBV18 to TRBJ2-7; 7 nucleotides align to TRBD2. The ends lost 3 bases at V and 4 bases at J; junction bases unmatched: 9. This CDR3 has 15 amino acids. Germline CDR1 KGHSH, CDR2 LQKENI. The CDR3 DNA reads TGTGCCAGCTCACCTGGGGGGGAACCCCTTTACGAGCAGTACTTC. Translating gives CASSPGGEPLYEQYF.

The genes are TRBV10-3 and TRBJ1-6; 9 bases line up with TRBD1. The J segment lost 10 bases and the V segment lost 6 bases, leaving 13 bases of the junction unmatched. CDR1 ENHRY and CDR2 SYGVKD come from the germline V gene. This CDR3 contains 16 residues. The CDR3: CAIRGSGQGSSSPLHF. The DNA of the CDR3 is TGTGCCATCAGGGGGTCGGGACAGGGATCATCGTCACCCCTCCACTTT.

As DNA, the CDR3 is TGTGCCAGCAGTCGAGGGAGGCGACTCTACGAGCAGTACTTC. Amino acids: CASSRGRRLYEQYF. The chain combines TRBV21-1 with TRBJ2-7; the table's D call, TRBD2, was not checked against the DNA. TRBV21-1 is given as a pseudogene. The CDR3 extends over 14 amino acids.

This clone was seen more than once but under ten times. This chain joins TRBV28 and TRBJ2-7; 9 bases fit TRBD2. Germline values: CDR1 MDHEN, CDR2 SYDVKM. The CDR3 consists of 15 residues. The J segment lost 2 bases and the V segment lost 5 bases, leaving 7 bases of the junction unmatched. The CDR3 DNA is TGTGCCAGCAGTCCGGGACTAGCTCCGACCTACGAGCAGTACTTC. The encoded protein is CASSPGLAPTYEQYF.

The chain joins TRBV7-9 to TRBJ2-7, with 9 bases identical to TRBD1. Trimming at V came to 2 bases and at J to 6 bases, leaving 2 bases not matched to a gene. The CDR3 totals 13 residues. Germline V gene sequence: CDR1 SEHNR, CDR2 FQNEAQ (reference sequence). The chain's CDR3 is CASSLWTGVEQYF. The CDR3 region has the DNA TGTGCCAGCAGCTTATGGACAGGGGTCGAGCAGTACTTC. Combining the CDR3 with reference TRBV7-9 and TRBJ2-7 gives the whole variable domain DTGVSQNPRHKITKRGQNVTFRCDPISEHNRLYWYRQTLGQGPEFLTYFQNEAQLEKSRLLSDRFSAERPKGSFSTLEIQRTEQGDSAMYLCASSLWTGVEQYFGPGTRLTVT.

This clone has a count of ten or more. The CDR3 spells CSVPGGKYYGYTF. DNA for the CDR3: TGCAGCGTCCCAGGGGGAAAATACTATGGCTACACCTTC. V gene TRBV29-1 combines with J gene TRBJ1-2; 7 nucleotides line up with TRBD1. Trimming at V came to 6 bases and at J to 3 bases, leaving 7 bases not matched to a gene. The CDR3 length is 13 residues. Germline V gives CDR1 SQVTM, CDR2 ANQGSEA.

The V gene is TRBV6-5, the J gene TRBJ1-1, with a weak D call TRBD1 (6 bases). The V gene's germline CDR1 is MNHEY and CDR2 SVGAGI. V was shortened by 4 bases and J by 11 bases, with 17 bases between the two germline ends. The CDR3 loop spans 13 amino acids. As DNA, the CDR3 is TGTGCCAGCAGTTCCACAGGGTACAGAATGGCTTTCTTT. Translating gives CASSSTGYRMAFF.

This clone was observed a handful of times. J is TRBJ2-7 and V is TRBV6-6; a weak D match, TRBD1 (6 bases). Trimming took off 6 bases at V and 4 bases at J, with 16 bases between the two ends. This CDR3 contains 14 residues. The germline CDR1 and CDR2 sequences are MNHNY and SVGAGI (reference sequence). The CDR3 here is CASSQQGAGYEQYF. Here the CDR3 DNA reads TGTGCCAGCAGCCAACAGGGCGCGGGTTACGAGCAGTACTTC.